The 20 T cell receptor beta chains below all came from one sample that was sequenced in a study of CD8 T cells in ankylosing spondylitis. TCRdb ran MiXCR on the 5' RACE reads and lists one entry per CDR3 protein. The repertoire includes approximately 90,000 distinct CDR3 sequences, about 8.5% of them detected once, and 9.5% to 10% sits in the top ten. The sequenced material came from blood, either unsorted or a sorted T cell fraction (not recorded which). The receptors come from a male donor with ankylosing spondylitis or in good health (not recorded which).

This clonotype was observed many times. CDR3 protein: CASSVSGSDENEQFF. In DNA, the CDR3 is TGCGCCAGCAGCGTTAGCGGGAGTGATGAGAATGAGCAGTTCTTC. The chain joins TRBV5-1 to TRBJ2-1; 9 nucleotides agree with TRBD2. J was trimmed by 7 bases and V by 4 bases; bases with no gene match: 9. The CDR3 is made up of 15 amino acids. Germline values: CDR1 SGHRS, CDR2 YFSETQ.

This clonotype was seen repeatedly, ten times or more. This chain connects TRBV19 to TRBJ1-6; D gene unclear. Germline V CDR1 and CDR2: LNHDA, SQIVND (reference sequence). V was pared by 3 bases and J by 7 bases, with 10 bases between. This CDR3 is 14 amino acids long. CDR3 protein: CASSIRSENSPLHF. The CDR3 DNA sequence: TGTGCCAGTAGTATCCGGTCCGAAAATTCACCCCTCCACTTT.

This clonotype was detected ten times or more. The rearrangement links TRBV6-2 or TRBV6-3 to TRBJ2-4; TRBD2 agrees at 9 bases. Looked up from germline, CDR1 is MNHEY and CDR2 is SVGEGT. The V segment lost 8 bases and the J segment 0 bases; nucleotides outside the gene matches: 17. The CDR3 contains 19 residues. In DNA, the CDR3 is TGTGCCAGCCGAAACCCGTGGCGGGAGCGGGGGGTAGCCAAAAACATTCAGTACTTC. Its protein product is CASRNPWRERGVAKNIQYF.

This clonotype occurred many times. The J gene is TRBJ2-1, the V gene TRBV4-3; 7 nucleotides match TRBD2. The CDR3 consists of 16 residues. The ends lost 5 bases at V and 5 bases at J; junction bases unmatched: 12. CDR1 is LGHNA, CDR2 YSLEER, per germline. CDR3 bases: TGCGCCAGCAGCTCTCAAATCGGACTAGACAACAATGAGCAGTTCTTC. It translates to CASSSQIGLDNNEQFF.

This clonotype was found many times. The chain carries TRBV2 and TRBJ2-3; D remains ambiguous. Germline CDR1 and CDR2: SNHLY and FYNNEI. Between the trimmed V and J ends, which lost 5 bases and 0 bases, there was a span of 9 bases. The CDR3 contains 14 residues. The CDR3 DNA is TGTGCCAGCAGTTCTAGATTTAGCACAGATACGCAGTATTTT. This encodes CASSSRFSTDTQYF.

This clonotype was recorded at least ten times. The V gene is TRBV14, the J gene TRBJ2-1; no reliable D call. V shed 3 bases and J shed 3 bases, with 9 bases lying between them. Germline V gene sequence: CDR1 SGHDN, CDR2 FVKESK. The CDR3 has 14 residues. This CDR3 reads CASSQGSIYNEQFF. The CDR3 region has the DNA TGTGCCAGCAGCCAGGGGTCTATCTACAATGAGCAGTTCTTC. Variable domain in full (rest from reference TRBV14 and TRBJ2-1): EAGVTQFPSHSVIEKGQTVTLRCDPISGHDNLYWYRRVMGKEIKFLLHFVKESKQDESGMPNNRFLAERTGGTYSTLKVQPAELEDSGVYFCASSQGSIYNEQFFGPGTRLTVL.

This clonotype appeared many times. The CDR3 DNA follows: TGTGCCAGCAGCGTAAACGGGGGGGCCTACAATGAGCAGTTCTTC. Protein product: CASSVNGGAYNEQFF. V gene TRBV9 combines with J gene TRBJ2-1, with 8 positions matching TRBD2. This CDR3 is 15 amino acids long. Unmatched junction bases numbered 2, after V lost 1 base and J lost 2 bases. Germline assignment: CDR1 SGDLS and CDR2 YYNGEE.

This clonotype turned up a few times. A much larger clone lies a single base off, so this may be a read error. V usage is TRBV29-1 and J usage is TRBJ1-5; D may be TRBD1 (5 bases). The CDR3 is made up of 14 amino acids. Trimming cost V 3 bases and J 4 bases, with 13 bases left between them. Germline loops: CDR1 SQVTM, CDR2 ANQGSEA. CDR3 nucleotide sequence: TGCAGCGTTGAGGACAAGGAGGTTAATCAGCCCCAGCATTTT. Amino acid sequence: CSVEDKEVNQPQHF.

This clonotype was observed at least ten times. The chain has TRBV29-1 and TRBJ2-3; perhaps TRBD1 as D (5 bases). The V end was cut by 0 bases, the J end by 3 bases, with 13 bases between. Germline CDR1 and CDR2: SQVTM and ANQGSEA. This CDR3 has 15 residues. CDR3 sequence: CSVEDPTGKTDTQYF. CDR3 nucleotide sequence: TGCAGCGTTGAAGATCCTACAGGCAAGACAGATACGCAGTATTTT.

This clonotype was recorded at least ten times. The chain uses TRBV7-2 and TRBJ1-3; D remains unclear. The germline CDR1 and CDR2 sequences are SGHTA and FQGNSA. V lost 1 base and J 0 bases, leaving 4 bases between the germline ends. This CDR3 is built from 14 residues. The CDR3: CASSLGPSGNTIYF. The CDR3, as DNA: TGTGCCAGCAGCTTAGGACCCTCTGGAAACACCATATATTTT.

This clonotype was seen at least ten times. V usage is TRBV7-2 and J usage is TRBJ1-1; D not resolved. The V end lost 5 bases, the J end lost 3 bases, and 19 bases lay between the germline ends. This CDR3 spans 16 amino acids. From germline, CDR1 is SGHTA and CDR2 FQGNSA. As DNA, the CDR3 is TGTGCCAGCAGCCCCACCCCCCGGGAGGTAGACACTGAAGCTTTCTTT. It is translated as CASSPTPREVDTEAFF.

This clonotype was seen ten or more times. The chain joins TRBV9 to TRBJ2-1; 7 bases are a match to TRBD1. The CDR3 has 18 residues. In germline, CDR1 is SGDLS, CDR2 YYNGEE. V was pared by 3 bases and J by 7 bases, with 19 bases of the junction left unmatched. Here the CDR3 reads CASSGGQVEKGAWNEQFF. The CDR3 nucleotides are TGTGCCAGCAGCGGTGGTCAGGTGGAAAAGGGGGCGTGGAATGAGCAGTTCTTC.

This clonotype was seen many times. The CDR3 sequence is CASSVLVGLDRTDTQYF. CDR3 DNA: TGTGCCAGCAGCGTACTAGTGGGACTAGACCGCACAGATACGCAGTATTTT. V is TRBV9 and J is TRBJ2-3; 8 bases are a match to TRBD2. CDR1 and CDR2 from the germline V gene are SGDLS and YYNGEE. CDR3 length: 17 amino acids. V was clipped by 1 base and J by 1 base; unmatched bases: 8.

This clonotype was recorded at least ten times. V gene TRBV30 combines with J gene TRBJ2-1, with D hard to call. With 5 bases removed from V and 2 bases from J, the gap between germline ends came to 16 bases. This CDR3 is built from 15 residues. Germline lookup yields CDR1 GTSNPN and CDR2 SVGIG (reference sequence). CDR3 bases: TGTGCCTGGGGGCCAAAGTTTGAGGCCTACAATGAGCAGTTCTTC. It codes for CAWGPKFEAYNEQFF.

CDR3 sequence reads: CSARAGAGNPDTQYF. Here the CDR3 DNA reads TGCAGTGCTAGAGCTGGGGCAGGGAACCCAGATACGCAGTATTTT. V is TRBV20-1 and J is TRBJ2-3, with TRBD1 as a possible D gene (5 bases). In germline, CDR1 is DFQATT, CDR2 SNEGSKA (reference sequence). CDR3 length: 15 amino acids. V lost 1 base to trimming and J lost 4 bases, with 15 bases between them.

This clonotype showed up just a few times. V is TRBV7-2 and J is TRBJ2-1, with 8 bases identical to TRBD1. The CDR3 length is 15 residues. J lost 7 bases, V lost 2 bases, and 7 bases had no gene match. Germline-derived CDR1 and CDR2 are SGHTA and FQGNSA. The CDR3 protein is CASSLQGAGVNEQFF. CDR3 coding DNA: TGTGCCAGCAGCTTACAGGGGGCAGGGGTAAATGAGCAGTTCTTC.

This clonotype was seen many times. The rearrangement links TRBV30 to TRBJ1-5, with no clear D. The germline V gene encodes CDR1 GTSNPN and CDR2 SVGIG (reference sequence). The CDR3 loop spans 12 amino acids. Trimming took 4 bases from V and 6 from J, leaving 10 bases between them. The CDR3 sequence: CAWTRPGQPQHF. The CDR3 nucleotides read TGTGCCTGGACACGGCCAGGTCAGCCCCAGCATTTT.

This clonotype was seen many times. The V call is TRBV21-1, the J call TRBJ1-2. TRBV21-1 is labeled a pseudogene. This CDR3 contains 14 residues. The CDR3 sequence: CASSKGVRELGYTF. The CDR3 DNA reads as TGTGCCAGCAGCAAAGGTGTGCGGGAGTTGGGCTACACCTTC.

Many counts were recorded for this clonotype. The chain is built from TRBV7-2 and TRBJ2-7, with D unclear. The V and J ends lost 6 bases and 3 bases respectively, with 12 bases between them. Germline V gene lookup returns CDR1 SGHTA and CDR2 FQGNSA. The CDR3 has 13 residues. CDR3 residues: CASRLGRNYEQYF. CDR3 sequence (DNA): TGTGCCAGCAGGCTGGGTAGGAACTACGAGCAGTACTTC.

This clonotype was observed many times. The rearrangement links TRBV9 to TRBJ2-1; 10 nucleotides align to TRBD1. CDR1 and CDR2 from the germline V gene are SGDLS and YYNGEE. Trimming cost V 4 bases and J 6 bases; bases outside gene matches: 10. The CDR3 spans 16 residues. This CDR3 is CASSFWTGGYFNEQFF. The CDR3 DNA reads as TGTGCCAGCAGCTTCTGGACAGGGGGTTACTTCAATGAGCAGTTCTTC.